This TCR beta chain was observed in a study of T cells in Graves' hyperthyroidism and ophthalmopathy. Findings and caveats of the study: Blood also contained most expanded thyroid clonotypes above 0.001. The authors' 13 V-J model separated ophthalmopathy from stable hyperthyroidism.

This clonotype occurred many times. Antigen specificity is unknown. Amplification of TCR beta CDR3 regions used RNA as the template. TCR CDR3 underwent first-round RT-PCR with the HTBI primer set. Via MiXCR, TCRdb re-called the multiplex PCR reads, giving one row per CDR3 protein. Of approximately 590,000 distinct CDR3 sequences listed, roughly 14% are singletons. This TCR came from a woman aged 30 to 39 with Graves' hyperthyroidism. Sequenced input: blood.

The CDR3 DNA reads as TGTGCCAGCAGCCCATGGAGGACAAGGGGGGATACGCAGTATTTT. It codes for CASSPWRTRGDTQYF. The chain joins TRBV7-9 to TRBJ2-3; possibly TRBD1 for D (6 bases). Trimming shortened V by 5 bases and J by 6 bases, and 18 bases separated the two germline ends. The CDR3 sequence is 15 residues long. Per germline, CDR1 SEHNR and CDR2 FQNEAQ (reference sequence).